The clone carrying this T cell receptor beta chain showed up just once. The antigen remains unidentified. This sample is drawn from a study of post-analysis software for immune sequencing data. The authors incorporated unique molecular identifiers into the TCR beta cDNA libraries. TCRdb re-called the PCR reads with MiXCR, one entry per CDR3 protein. The sample holds about 190,000 distinct CDR3 sequences, approximately 30% seen once. Study results and limitations: Normalized Chao1 diversity in multiple sclerosis patients fell significantly below that of controls. A handful of TRBV segments were more frequent in patients than controls; TRBV5-6, TRBV5-1 and TRBV20-1 belonged to this group.

The V gene lost 2 bases and the J gene lost 9 bases, with 8 bases spanning the gap. CDR3 length: 12 amino acids. Germline-derived CDR1 and CDR2 are KGHSH and LQKENI. The chain carries TRBV18 and TRBJ2-1; D is unclear. The sample consisted of blood. The receptor was isolated from a girl aged 2-17 years with multiple sclerosis. CDR3 DNA: TGTGCCAGCTCACCAACCAACAGTGAGCAGTTCTTC. Amino acid sequence: CASSPTNSEQFF.